Listed here are 16 T cell receptor beta chains from one sample, sequenced in a study of cytomegalovirus exposure and HLA in healthy donors. Amplification used 60 Vbeta primers and 13 Jbeta primers. The method was immunoSEQ multiplex PCR; TCRdb's version includes in-frame clones alone and lacks a portion of them. The sample holds 150,000 to 200,000 clones, 80% seen once. The specimen sequenced was PBMCs. The receptors were sampled from a boy aged 5 to 17 in good health and CMV-seronegative.

The chain couples TRBV4-3 to TRBJ2-3; 11 bases line up with TRBD2. The trim removed 4 bases at V and 6 bases at J, leaving 9 bases unmatched. The length of the CDR3 is 16 residues. Germline V gene lookup returns CDR1 LGHNA and CDR2 YSLEER. In DNA form, the CDR3 reads TGCGCCAGCAGCCCAGGGCTAGCGGGAGGCGGGGATACGCAGTATTTT. Amino acid sequence: CASSPGLAGGGDTQYF.

The V and J genes are TRBV4-3 and TRBJ2-7; 8 nucleotides line up with TRBD1. CDR1 and CDR2 (germline): LGHNA, YSLEER. The length of the CDR3 is 14 residues. V lost 4 bases to trimming and J lost 1 base; unmatched junction nucleotides: 3. CDR3 protein: CASSRTGRSYEQYF. DNA for the CDR3: TGCGCCAGCAGCCGGACAGGGAGGTCCTACGAGCAGTACTTC.

This clone showed up just a few times. The chain recombines TRBV6-1 with TRBJ2-5; TRBD2 is a possible D gene (6 bases). Near its end, the DNA agrees better with TRBJ2-7, so the J call may be wrong. The CDR3 contains 15 residues. The germline gives CDR1 MNHNS, CDR2 SASEGT. CDR3 in amino acids: CASSEARGGNYEQYF. The CDR3, as DNA: TGTGCCAGCAGTGAAGCGCGAGGAGGGAACTACGAGCAGTACTTC.

This chain links TRBV11-3 with TRBJ2-7, with D unclear. V was cut by 4 bases and J by 3 bases, with 10 bases left in between. This CDR3 contains 13 residues. Germline V gene sequence: CDR1 SGHNT, CDR2 YENEEA. This CDR3 is CASSSPPGYEQYF. Written as DNA, the CDR3 is TGTGCCAGCAGCTCCCCCCCGGGCTACGAGCAGTACTTC.

The chain recombines TRBV6-5 with TRBJ1-5; D is uncertain. V lost 5 bases and J lost 10, with 6 bases in between. This CDR3 is 10 amino acids long. Germline assignment: CDR1 MNHEY and CDR2 SVGAGI. CDR3 region: CASSVHPQHF. DNA for the CDR3: TGTGCCAGCAGTGTCCATCCCCAGCATTTT.

The J gene is TRBJ1-4, the V gene TRBV4-2; 10 bases line up with TRBD1. Germline CDR1 reads LGHNA; CDR2 reads YNFKEQ. J was trimmed by 5 bases and V by 1 base; bases with no gene match: 7. This CDR3 has 17 residues. CDR3 coding DNA: TGTGCCAGCAGCCAAGGGACAGGGGGTGAACTCAATGAAAAACTGTTTTTT. This sequence encodes CASSQGTGGELNEKLFF.

The chain has TRBV4-3 and TRBJ1-2; 8 positions agree with TRBD1. The CDR3 totals 15 residues. CDR1 is LGHNA and CDR2 is YSLEER in the germline V gene. The ends lost 2 bases at V and 4 bases at J; junction bases unmatched: 6. CDR3 sequence: CASSQYDRGSYGYTF. CDR3 nucleotides: TGCGCCAGCAGCCAATACGACAGGGGCTCCTATGGCTACACCTTC.

The chain couples TRBV27 to TRBJ2-7; 7 nucleotides align to TRBD2. The germline CDR1 and CDR2 sequences are MNHEY and SMNVEV (reference sequence). The CDR3 consists of 19 residues. V dropped 5 bases and J dropped 0; count of bases not matched to a gene: 19. The CDR3 nucleotides are TGTGCCAGCAGTCCCAAAAAAAGTAGCGTCGGGGGGTTCTCCTACGAGCAGTACTTC. This gives the protein CASSPKKSSVGGFSYEQYF.

CDR3 protein: CASSMGENQPQHF. As DNA, the CDR3 is TGTGCCAGTAGTATGGGCGAAAATCAGCCCCAGCATTTT. This chain uses TRBV19 with TRBJ1-5; D ambiguous. Trimming pared 3 bases from V and 4 bases from J, leaving 7 bases between. This CDR3 comprises 13 residues. Germline lookup yields CDR1 LNHDA and CDR2 SQIVND (reference sequence).

The rearrangement links TRBV12-5 to TRBJ2-7; a weak D match, TRBD2 (5 bases). The CDR3 is 13 residues long. V was shortened by 6 bases and J by 2 bases, with 11 bases between the two germline ends. CDR1 and CDR2 (germline): LGHNT, FRNRAP. CDR3 amino acids: CASGRDGAYEQYF. As DNA, the CDR3 is TGTGCTAGTGGCCGCGACGGGGCCTACGAGCAGTACTTC.

Details on this clone: Other DNA sequences in this specimen translate into the identical CDR3. The chain carries TRBV29-1 and TRBJ2-5; 7 nucleotides align to TRBD1. This CDR3 is 13 amino acids long. V dropped 6 bases and J dropped 5; count of bases not matched to a gene: 9. Germline CDR1 SQVTM, CDR2 ANQGSEA. The CDR3 DNA follows: TGCAGCGTCGTAGACGACAGGGCTGAGACCCAGTACTTC. It codes for CSVVDDRAETQYF.

This chain joins TRBV6-5 and TRBJ1-1, with 8 bases that match TRBD1. Germline loops: CDR1 MNHEY, CDR2 SVGAGI. Losses at the gene ends were 6 bases for V and 6 bases for J; bases not matched to a gene: 6. CDR3 size: 13 residues. CDR3 amino acids: CASSLGQGAEAFF. Written as DNA, the CDR3 is TGTGCCAGCAGCCTCGGACAGGGCGCTGAAGCTTTCTTT.

The sample holds one count of this clone. The V call is TRBV9, the J call TRBJ2-7; no clear D gene. Trimming stripped 0 bases from V and 2 bases from J, with 12 bases between. Per germline, CDR1 SGDLS and CDR2 YYNGEE. CDR3 length: 15 amino acids. The CDR3 nucleotides read TGTGCCAGCAGCGTAGGGCAGTACCCGACCTACGAGCAGTACTTC. Its translation is CASSVGQYPTYEQYF.

The V and J genes are TRBV5-1 and TRBJ1-2; TRBD1 matches at 10 bases. Germline assignment: CDR1 SGHRS and CDR2 YFSETQ. V lost 0 bases, J lost 3 bases, and 5 bases stayed unmatched. The CDR3 covers 16 residues. CDR3 coding DNA: TGCGCCAGCAGCTTGGGCCCGGGACAGGGGTACTATGGCTACACCTTC. As protein: CASSLGPGQGYYGYTF.

V is TRBV5-1 and J is TRBJ1-2; 11 positions match TRBD1. The CDR3 extends over 13 amino acids. V shed 3 bases, J shed 7 bases, and the junction held 2 bases outside the gene matches. Germline CDR1 reads SGHRS; CDR2 reads YFSETQ. CDR3 DNA sequence: TGCGCCAGCAGCTCCGGGACAGGGGGTGGCTACACCTTC. It encodes CASSSGTGGGYTF.

The rearrangement joins TRBV19 to TRBJ1-4, with 8 nucleotides matching TRBD1. The CDR3 runs to 14 residues. Germline V lookup: CDR1 LNHDA, CDR2 SQIVND (reference sequence). The V segment lost 4 bases and the J segment 7 bases; nucleotides outside the gene matches: 5. For the CDR3, the DNA is TGTGCCAGTAGTACACAGGGGGGAAGTGAAAAACTGTTTTTT. This sequence encodes CASSTQGGSEKLFF.